The 6 T cell receptor beta chains below were found in one sample sequenced in a study of T cell responses to AZD1222 COVID-19 vaccine. The repertoire was sequenced with immunoSEQ multiplex PCR; TCRdb's copy has only in-frame clones and lacks some. The sample lists about 150,000 clones; roughly 89% were seen once. The sequencing used peripheral blood, collected on day 0 of AZD1222 vaccination. These receptor sequences come from an adult in good health.

The chain is built from TRBV6-5 and TRBJ1-1; possible D gene TRBD1, 5 bases. V gave up 4 bases and J gave up 3 bases, with 15 bases separating them. This CDR3 has 15 amino acids. CDR1 is MNHEY, CDR2 SVGAGI, per germline. The CDR3 nucleotides read TGTGCCAGCAGTTCCGGGACTCCGGCAGACACTGAAGCTTTCTTT. Protein: CASSSGTPADTEAFF.

The rearrangement joins TRBV7-6 to TRBJ1-4; 8 bases align to TRBD1. Looked up from germline, CDR1 is SGHVS and CDR2 is FNYEAQ. The length of the CDR3 is 15 residues. J gave up 4 bases and V 6 bases, and 7 bases lay outside the gene matches. As DNA, the CDR3 is TGTGCCAGCAGTCAGACAGGGGCCCGTAATGAAAAACTGTTTTTT. It codes for CASSQTGARNEKLFF.

The V and J genes are TRBV7-2 and TRBJ2-1, with D unclear. The germline gives CDR1 SGHTA, CDR2 FQGNSA. Trimming removed 1 base from V and 7 bases from J, with 8 bases in between. The CDR3 consists of 13 residues. DNA for the CDR3: TGTGCCAGCAGCTTAGAAGTGGGGAATGAGCAGTTCTTC. This sequence encodes CASSLEVGNEQFF.

The chain recombines TRBV5-1 with TRBJ1-1; 7 positions agree with TRBD1. Germline V gene lookup returns CDR1 SGHRS and CDR2 YFSETQ. The CDR3 spans 17 residues. The V and J ends lost 0 bases and 3 bases, in that order; junction bases with no gene match: 11. The CDR3 sequence: CASSLGQGGYSDTEAFF. DNA of the CDR3: TGCGCCAGCAGCTTGGGTCAGGGGGGATATTCGGACACTGAAGCTTTCTTT.

The CDR3 spells CASSLDPGRFYQETQYF. As DNA, the CDR3 is TGTGCCAGCAGCTTAGACCCCGGGAGGTTTTACCAAGAGACCCAGTACTTC. This chain connects TRBV7-2 to TRBJ2-5; 7 nucleotides align to TRBD2. In germline, CDR1 is SGHTA, CDR2 FQGNSA. The length of the CDR3 is 17 residues. The V and J ends lost 1 base and 0 bases, in that order; junction bases with no gene match: 8.

This chain joins TRBV6-1 and TRBJ2-7; D could derive from TRBD1 or TRBD2 (6 bases each). V was cut by 1 base and J by 3 bases, with 10 bases left in between. Germline loops: CDR1 MNHNS, CDR2 SASEGT. This CDR3 region has 14 residues. CDR3 in amino acids: CASSEGGAIYEQYF. The CDR3 DNA reads as TGTGCCAGCAGTGAAGGGGGGGCAATCTACGAGCAGTACTTC.